Sequencing of this T cell receptor (beta chain) was carried out in a study of CD8 T cells in Susac syndrome. Random-hexamer reverse transcription was applied to roughly 0.5 to 1 ug RNA. TCRdb used MiXCR to reprocess the immunoSEQ multiplex PCR reads, holding one entry per CDR3 protein. The sample yields around 150,000 distinct CDR3 sequences, about 95% seen once. Germline V CDR1 and CDR2: SGHTA, FQGTGA. The length of the CDR3 is 14 residues. With V trimmed by 5 bases and J by 10 bases, 10 bases remained unmatched. The TCR was taken from a human donor with multiple sclerosis. Sequences were obtained from CD4+ T cells from PBMCs. The V gene is TRBV7-3, the J gene TRBJ2-1, with 8 bases aligning to TRBD2. As DNA, the CDR3 is TGTGCCAGCAGCCCTCGGACTAGCCTGAGGGAGCAGTTCTTC. Its translation: CASSPRTSLREQFF.